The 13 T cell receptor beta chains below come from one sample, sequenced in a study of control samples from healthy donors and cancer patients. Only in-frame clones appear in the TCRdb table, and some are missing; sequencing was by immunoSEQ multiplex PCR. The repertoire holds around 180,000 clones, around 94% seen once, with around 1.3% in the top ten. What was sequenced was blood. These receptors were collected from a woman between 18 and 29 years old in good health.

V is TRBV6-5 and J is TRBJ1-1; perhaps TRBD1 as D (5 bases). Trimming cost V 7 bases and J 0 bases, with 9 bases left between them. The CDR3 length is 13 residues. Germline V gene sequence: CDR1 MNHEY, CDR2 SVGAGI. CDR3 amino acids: CASTTGVNTEAFF. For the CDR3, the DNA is TGTGCCAGCACCACGGGGGTGAACACTGAAGCTTTCTTT.

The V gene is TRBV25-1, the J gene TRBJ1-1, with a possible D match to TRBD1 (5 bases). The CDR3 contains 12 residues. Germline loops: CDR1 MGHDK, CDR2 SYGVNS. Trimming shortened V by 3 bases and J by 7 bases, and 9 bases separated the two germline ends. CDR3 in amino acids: CASSDWGDEAFF. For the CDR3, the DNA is TGTGCCAGCAGTGATTGGGGGGATGAAGCTTTCTTT.

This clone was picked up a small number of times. The CDR3 DNA reads TGTGCCATCAGTGAGTCATTGGGGACTGAAGCTTTCTTT. It specifies CAISESLGTEAFF. The chain carries TRBV10-3 and TRBJ1-1; D unclear. The V end was cut by 0 bases, the J end by 5 bases, with 7 bases between. Germline CDR1 and CDR2: ENHRY and SYGVKD. The CDR3 is 13 amino acids.

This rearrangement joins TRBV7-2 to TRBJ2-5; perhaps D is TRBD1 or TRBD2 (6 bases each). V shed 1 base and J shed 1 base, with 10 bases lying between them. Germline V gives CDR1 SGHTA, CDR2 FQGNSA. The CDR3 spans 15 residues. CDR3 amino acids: CASSLVGGPQETQYF. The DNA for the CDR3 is TGTGCCAGCAGCTTAGTAGGGGGGCCCCAAGAGACCCAGTACTTC.

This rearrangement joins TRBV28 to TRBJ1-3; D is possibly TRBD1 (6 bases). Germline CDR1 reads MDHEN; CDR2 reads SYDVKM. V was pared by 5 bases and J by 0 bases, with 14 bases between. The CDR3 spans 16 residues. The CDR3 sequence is CASSIGDIVSGNTIYF. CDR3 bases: TGTGCCAGCAGTATAGGGGACATAGTCTCTGGAAACACCATATATTTT.

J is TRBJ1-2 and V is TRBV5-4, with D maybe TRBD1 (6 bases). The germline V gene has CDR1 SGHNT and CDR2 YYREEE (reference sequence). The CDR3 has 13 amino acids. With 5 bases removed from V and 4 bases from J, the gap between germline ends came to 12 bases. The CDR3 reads CASSFTGTYGYTF. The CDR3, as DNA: TGTGCCAGCAGTTTTACAGGGACCTATGGCTACACCTTC.

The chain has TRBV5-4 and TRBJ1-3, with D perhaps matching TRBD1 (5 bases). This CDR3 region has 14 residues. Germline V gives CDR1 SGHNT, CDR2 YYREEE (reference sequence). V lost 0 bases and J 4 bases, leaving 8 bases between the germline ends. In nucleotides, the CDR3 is TGTGCCAGCAGCTTGGGGGGCGCCGGAAACACCATATATTTT. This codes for CASSLGGAGNTIYF.

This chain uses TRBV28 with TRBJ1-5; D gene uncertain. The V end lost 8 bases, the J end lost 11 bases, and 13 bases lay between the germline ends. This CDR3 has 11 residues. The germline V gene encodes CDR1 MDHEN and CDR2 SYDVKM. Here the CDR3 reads CASHRGGTQHF. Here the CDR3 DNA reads TGTGCCAGCCATCGGGGTGGGACCCAGCATTTT. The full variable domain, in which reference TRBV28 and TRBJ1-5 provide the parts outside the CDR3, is DVKVTQSSRYLVKRTGEKVFLECVQDMDHENMFWYRQDPGLGLRLIYFSYDVKMKEKGDIPEGYSVSREKKERFSLILESASTNQTSMYLCASHRGGTQHFGDGTRLSIL.

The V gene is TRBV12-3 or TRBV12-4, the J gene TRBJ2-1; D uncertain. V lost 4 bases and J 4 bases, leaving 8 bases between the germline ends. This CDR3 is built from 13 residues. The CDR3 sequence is CASSSRRYNEQFF. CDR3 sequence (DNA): TGTGCCAGCAGTTCCAGACGGTACAATGAGCAGTTCTTC.

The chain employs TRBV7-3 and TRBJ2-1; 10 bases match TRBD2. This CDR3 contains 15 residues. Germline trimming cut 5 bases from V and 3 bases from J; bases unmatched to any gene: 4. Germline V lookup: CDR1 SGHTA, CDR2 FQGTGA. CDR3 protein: CASSPTSGDYNEQFF. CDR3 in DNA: TGTGCCAGCAGCCCAACTAGCGGGGACTACAATGAGCAGTTCTTC. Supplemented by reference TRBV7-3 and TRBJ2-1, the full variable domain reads GAGVSQTPSNKVTEKGKYVELRCDPISGHTALYWYRQSLGQGPEFLIYFQGTGAADDSGLPNDRFFAVRPEGSVSTLKIQRTERGDSAVYLCASSPTSGDYNEQFFGPGTRLTVL.

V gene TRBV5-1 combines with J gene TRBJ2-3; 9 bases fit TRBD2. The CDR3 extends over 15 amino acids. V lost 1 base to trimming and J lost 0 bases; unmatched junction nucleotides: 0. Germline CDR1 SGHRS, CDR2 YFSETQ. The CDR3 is CASSLLAGSTDTQYF. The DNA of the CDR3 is TGCGCCAGCAGCTTGCTAGCGGGGAGCACAGATACGCAGTATTTT.

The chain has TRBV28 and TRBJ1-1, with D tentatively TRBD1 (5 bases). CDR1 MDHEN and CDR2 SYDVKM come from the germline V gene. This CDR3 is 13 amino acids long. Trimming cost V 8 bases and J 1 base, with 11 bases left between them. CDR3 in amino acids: CASLGVPNTEAFF. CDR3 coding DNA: TGTGCCAGCTTAGGGGTACCGAACACTGAAGCTTTCTTT.

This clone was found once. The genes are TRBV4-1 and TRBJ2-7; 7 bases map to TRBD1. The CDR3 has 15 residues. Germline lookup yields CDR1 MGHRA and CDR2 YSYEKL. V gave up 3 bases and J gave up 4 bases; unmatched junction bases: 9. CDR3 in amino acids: CASSQGTEVQYEQYF. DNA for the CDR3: TGCGCCAGCAGCCAGGGGACAGAAGTGCAATACGAGCAGTACTTC.